This TCR beta chain originates from a study of CD8+ T cells in alopecia areata. Isolated RNA was reverse transcribed into cDNA used as the sequencing template. The protocol was immunoSEQ multiplex PCR, while the TCRdb copy is restricted to in-frame clones and leaves out a portion. The repertoire holds about 64,000 clones, about 40% seen once, with 51% in the top ten. This clone was counted only a few times. CDR1 and CDR2 (germline): SGHVS, FQNEAQ. CDR3 length: 16 amino acids. V shed 5 bases, J shed 2 bases, and the junction held 10 bases outside the gene matches. The source of this sequence is a human donor with alopecia areata. The rearrangement links TRBV7-8 to TRBJ2-5, with 8 bases matching TRBD2. Specimen: NKG2D-low CD8+ T cells sorted from blood. The CDR3 sequence: CASSRRERGLQETQYF. The CDR3 DNA reads as TGTGCCAGCAGCCGGCGGGAGCGGGGGCTACAAGAGACCCAGTACTTC.